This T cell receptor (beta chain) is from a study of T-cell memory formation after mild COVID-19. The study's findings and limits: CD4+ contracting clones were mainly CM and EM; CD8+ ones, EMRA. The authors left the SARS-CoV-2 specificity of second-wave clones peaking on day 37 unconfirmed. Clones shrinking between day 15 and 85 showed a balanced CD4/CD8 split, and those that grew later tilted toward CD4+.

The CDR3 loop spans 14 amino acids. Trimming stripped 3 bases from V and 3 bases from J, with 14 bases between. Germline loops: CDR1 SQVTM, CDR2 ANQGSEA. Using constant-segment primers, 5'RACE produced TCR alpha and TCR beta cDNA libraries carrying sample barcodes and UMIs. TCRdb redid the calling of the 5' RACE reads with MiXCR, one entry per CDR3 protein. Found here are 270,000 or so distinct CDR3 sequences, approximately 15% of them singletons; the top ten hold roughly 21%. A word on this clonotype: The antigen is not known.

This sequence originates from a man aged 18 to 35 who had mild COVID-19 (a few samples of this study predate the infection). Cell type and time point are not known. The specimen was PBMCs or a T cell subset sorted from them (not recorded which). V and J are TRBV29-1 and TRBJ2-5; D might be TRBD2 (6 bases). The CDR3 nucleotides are TGCAGCGTTGAGGACTACGGAATAGAAGAGACCCAGTACTTC. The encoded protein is CSVEDYGIEETQYF. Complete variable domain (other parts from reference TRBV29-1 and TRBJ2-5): SAVISQKPSRDICQRGTSLTIQCQVDSQVTMMFWYRQQPGQSLTLIATANQGSEATYESGFVIDKFPISRPNLTFSTLTVSNMSPEDSSIYLCSVEDYGIEETQYFGPGTRLLVL.